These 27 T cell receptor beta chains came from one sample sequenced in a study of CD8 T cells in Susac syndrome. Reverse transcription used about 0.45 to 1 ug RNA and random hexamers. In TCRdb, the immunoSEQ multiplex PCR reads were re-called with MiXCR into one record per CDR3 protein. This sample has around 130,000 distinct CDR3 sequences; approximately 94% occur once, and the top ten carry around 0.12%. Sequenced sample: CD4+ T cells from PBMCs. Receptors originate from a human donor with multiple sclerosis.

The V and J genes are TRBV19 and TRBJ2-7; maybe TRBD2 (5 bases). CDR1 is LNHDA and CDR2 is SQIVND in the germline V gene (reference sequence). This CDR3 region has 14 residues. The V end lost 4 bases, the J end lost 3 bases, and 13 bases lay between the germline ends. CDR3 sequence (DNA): TGTGCCAGTAGTAGGACCAGAGGGTACTACGAGCAGTACTTC. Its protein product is CASSRTRGYYEQYF.

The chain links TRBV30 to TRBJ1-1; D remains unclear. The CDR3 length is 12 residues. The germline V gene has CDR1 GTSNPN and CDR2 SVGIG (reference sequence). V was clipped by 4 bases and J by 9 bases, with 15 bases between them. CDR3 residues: CAWIPTSRKAFF. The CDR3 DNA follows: TGTGCCTGGATTCCTACCTCCCGAAAAGCTTTCTTT.

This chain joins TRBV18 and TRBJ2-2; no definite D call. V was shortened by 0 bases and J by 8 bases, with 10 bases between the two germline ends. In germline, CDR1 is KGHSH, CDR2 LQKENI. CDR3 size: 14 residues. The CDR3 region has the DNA TGTGCCAGCTCACCACCGCACTACCGGGGGGAGCTGTTTTTT. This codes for CASSPPHYRGELFF.

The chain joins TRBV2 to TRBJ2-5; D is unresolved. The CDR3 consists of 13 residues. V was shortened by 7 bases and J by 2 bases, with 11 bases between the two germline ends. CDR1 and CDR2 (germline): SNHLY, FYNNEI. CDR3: CASNLGQQETQYF. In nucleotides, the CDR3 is TGTGCCAGCAATCTCGGCCAACAAGAGACCCAGTACTTC. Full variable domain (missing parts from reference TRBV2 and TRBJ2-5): EPEVTQTPSHQVTQMGQEVILRCVPISNHLYFYWYRQILGQKVEFLVSFYNNEISEKSEIFDDQFSVERPDGSNFTLKIRSTKLEDSAMYFCASNLGQQETQYFGPGTRLLVL.

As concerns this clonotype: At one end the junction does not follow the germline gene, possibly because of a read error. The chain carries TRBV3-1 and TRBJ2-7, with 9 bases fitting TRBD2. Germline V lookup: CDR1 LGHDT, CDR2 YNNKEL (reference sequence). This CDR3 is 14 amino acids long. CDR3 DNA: TGCGCCAGCAGCCTTAGCGGGAGTGGGTACGAGCAGTACTTC. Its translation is CASSLSGSGYEQYF.

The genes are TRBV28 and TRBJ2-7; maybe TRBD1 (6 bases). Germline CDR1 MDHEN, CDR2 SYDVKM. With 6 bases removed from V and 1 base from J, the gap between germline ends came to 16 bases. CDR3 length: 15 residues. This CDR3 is CASSRSGTLSYEQYF. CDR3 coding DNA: TGTGCCAGCAGCCGATCCGGGACATTGTCCTACGAGCAGTACTTC.

The CDR3 DNA sequence: TGCGCCAGCAGCCGCCGGCCCAATCAGCCCCAGCATTTT. Its translation is CASSRRPNQPQHF. V usage is TRBV5-1 and J usage is TRBJ1-5; D gene unclear. V was shortened by 4 bases and J by 3 bases, with 8 bases between the two germline ends. From germline, CDR1 is SGHRS and CDR2 YFSETQ. The CDR3 loop spans 13 amino acids.

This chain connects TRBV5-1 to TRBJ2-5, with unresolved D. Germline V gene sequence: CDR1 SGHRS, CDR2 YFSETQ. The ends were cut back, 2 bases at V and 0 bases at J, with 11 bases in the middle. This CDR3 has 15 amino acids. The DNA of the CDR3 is TGCGCCAGCAGCTTTGGCGAGCCGTACCAAGAGACCCAGTACTTC. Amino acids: CASSFGEPYQETQYF.

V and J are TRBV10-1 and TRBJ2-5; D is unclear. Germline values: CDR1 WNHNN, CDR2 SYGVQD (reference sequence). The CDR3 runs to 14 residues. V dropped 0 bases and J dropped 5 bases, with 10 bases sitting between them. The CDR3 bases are TGCGCCAGCAGTGAGTCGTTGGTGGGGGAGACCCAGTACTTC. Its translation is CASSESLVGETQYF.

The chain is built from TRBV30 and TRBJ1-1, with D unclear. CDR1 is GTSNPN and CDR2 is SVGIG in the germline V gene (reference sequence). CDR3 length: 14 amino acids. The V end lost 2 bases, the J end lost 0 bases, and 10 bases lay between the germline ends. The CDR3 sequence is CAWSFVGMNTEAFF. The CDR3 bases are TGTGCCTGGAGTTTCGTGGGGATGAACACTGAAGCTTTCTTT.

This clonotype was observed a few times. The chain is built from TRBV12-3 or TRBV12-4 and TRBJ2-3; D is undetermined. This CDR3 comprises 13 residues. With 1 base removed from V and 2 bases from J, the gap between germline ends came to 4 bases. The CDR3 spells CASSLGDTDTQYF. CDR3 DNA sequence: TGTGCCAGCAGTTTAGGTGACACAGATACGCAGTATTTT.

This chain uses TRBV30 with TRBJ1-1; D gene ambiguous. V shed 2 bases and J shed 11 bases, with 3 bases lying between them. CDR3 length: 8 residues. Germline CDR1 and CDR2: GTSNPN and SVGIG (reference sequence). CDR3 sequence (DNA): TGTGCCTGGAGTAAGGCTTTCTTT. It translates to CAWSKAFF.

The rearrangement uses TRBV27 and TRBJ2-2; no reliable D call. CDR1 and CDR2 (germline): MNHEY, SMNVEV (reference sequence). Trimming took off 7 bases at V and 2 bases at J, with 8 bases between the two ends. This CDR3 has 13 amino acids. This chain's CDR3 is CASTGLNTGELFF. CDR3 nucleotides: TGTGCCAGCACAGGTCTTAACACCGGGGAGCTGTTTTTT.

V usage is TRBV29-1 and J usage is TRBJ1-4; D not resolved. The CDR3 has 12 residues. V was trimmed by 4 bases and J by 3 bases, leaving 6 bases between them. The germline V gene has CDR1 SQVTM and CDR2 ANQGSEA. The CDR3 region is CSVASANEKLFF. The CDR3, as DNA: TGCAGCGTTGCCAGCGCTAATGAAAAACTGTTTTTT.

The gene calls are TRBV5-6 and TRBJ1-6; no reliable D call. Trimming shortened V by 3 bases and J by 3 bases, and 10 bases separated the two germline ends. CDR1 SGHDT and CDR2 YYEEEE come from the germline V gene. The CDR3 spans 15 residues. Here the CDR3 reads CASSSLRDYNSPLHF. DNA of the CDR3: TGTGCCAGCAGCTCCCTGCGGGACTATAATTCACCCCTCCACTTT.

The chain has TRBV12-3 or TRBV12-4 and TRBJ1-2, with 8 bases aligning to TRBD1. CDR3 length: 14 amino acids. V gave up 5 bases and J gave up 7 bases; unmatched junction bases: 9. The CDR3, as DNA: TGTGCCAGCAGTCGGACAGGGTTTGGGGGTGGCTACACCTTC. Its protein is CASSRTGFGGGYTF.

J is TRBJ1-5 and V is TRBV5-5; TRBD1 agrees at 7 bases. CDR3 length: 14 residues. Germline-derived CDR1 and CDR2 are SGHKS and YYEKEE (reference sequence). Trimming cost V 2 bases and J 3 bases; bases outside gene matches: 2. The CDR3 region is CASSLGTVNQPQHF. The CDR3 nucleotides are TGTGCCAGCAGCTTAGGGACAGTCAATCAGCCCCAGCATTTT.

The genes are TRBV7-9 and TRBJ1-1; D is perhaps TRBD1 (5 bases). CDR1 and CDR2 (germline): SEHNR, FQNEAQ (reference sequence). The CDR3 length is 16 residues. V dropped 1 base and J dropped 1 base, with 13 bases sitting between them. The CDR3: CASSLEGYRRNTEAFF. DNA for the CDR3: TGTGCCAGCAGCTTAGAAGGGTACAGGAGGAACACTGAAGCTTTCTTT.

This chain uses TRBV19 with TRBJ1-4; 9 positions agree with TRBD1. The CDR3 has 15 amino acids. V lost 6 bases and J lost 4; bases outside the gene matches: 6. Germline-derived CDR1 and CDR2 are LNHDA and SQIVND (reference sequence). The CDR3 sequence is CASRASGQGNEKLFF. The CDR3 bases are TGTGCCAGTAGGGCTTCGGGACAGGGTAATGAAAAACTGTTTTTT.

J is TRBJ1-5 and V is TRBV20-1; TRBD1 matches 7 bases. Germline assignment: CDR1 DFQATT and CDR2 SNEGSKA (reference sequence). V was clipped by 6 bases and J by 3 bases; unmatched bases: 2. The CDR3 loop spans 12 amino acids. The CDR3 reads CSAQGPNQPQHF. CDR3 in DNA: TGCAGTGCACAGGGGCCCAATCAGCCCCAGCATTTT.

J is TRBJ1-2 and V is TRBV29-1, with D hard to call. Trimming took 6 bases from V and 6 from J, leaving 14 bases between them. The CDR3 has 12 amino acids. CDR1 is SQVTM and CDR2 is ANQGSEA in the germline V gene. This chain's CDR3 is CSVDGLLNGYTF. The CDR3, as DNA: TGCAGCGTAGACGGTTTACTAAATGGCTACACCTTC.

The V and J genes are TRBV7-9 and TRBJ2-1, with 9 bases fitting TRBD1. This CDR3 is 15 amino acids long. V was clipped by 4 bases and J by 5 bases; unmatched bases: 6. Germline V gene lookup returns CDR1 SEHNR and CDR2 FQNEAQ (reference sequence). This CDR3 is CASSSQGARDNEQFF. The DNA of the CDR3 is TGTGCCAGCAGCTCACAGGGGGCGAGGGACAATGAGCAGTTCTTC.

Written as DNA, the CDR3 is TGTGCCAGCAGCTTATATTGGAACACAGATACGCAGTATTTT. Protein sequence: CASSLYWNTDTQYF. V is TRBV7-2 and J is TRBJ2-3; D unresolved. Trimming removed 2 bases from V and 2 bases from J, with 8 bases in between. The germline CDR1 and CDR2 sequences are SGHTA and FQGNSA. This CDR3 contains 14 residues. Full variable domain (rest looked up from reference TRBV7-2 and TRBJ2-3): GAGVSQSPSNKVTEKGKDVELRCDPISGHTALYWYRQSLGQGLEFLIYFQGNSAPDKSGLPSDRFSAERTGGSVSTLTIQRTQQEDSAVYLCASSLYWNTDTQYFGPGTRLTVL.

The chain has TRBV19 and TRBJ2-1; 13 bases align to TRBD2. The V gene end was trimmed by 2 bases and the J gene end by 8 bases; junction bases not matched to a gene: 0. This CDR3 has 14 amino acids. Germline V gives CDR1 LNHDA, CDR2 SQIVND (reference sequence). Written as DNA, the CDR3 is TGTGCCAGTAGTATAACTAGCGGGAGGGATGAGCAGTTCTTC. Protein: CASSITSGRDEQFF.

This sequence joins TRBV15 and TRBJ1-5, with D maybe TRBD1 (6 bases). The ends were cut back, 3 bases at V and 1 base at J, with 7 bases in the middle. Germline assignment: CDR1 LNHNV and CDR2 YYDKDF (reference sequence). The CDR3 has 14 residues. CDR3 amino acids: CATSRGQSNQPQHF. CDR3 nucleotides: TGTGCCACCAGCAGGGGACAAAGCAATCAGCCCCAGCATTTT.

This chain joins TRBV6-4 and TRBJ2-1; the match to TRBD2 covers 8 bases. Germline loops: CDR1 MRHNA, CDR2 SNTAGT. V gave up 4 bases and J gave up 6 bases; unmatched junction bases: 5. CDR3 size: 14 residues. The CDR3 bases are TGTGCCAGCAGTGCCCTAGCGGGTCCCAATGAGCAGTTCTTC. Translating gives CASSALAGPNEQFF.

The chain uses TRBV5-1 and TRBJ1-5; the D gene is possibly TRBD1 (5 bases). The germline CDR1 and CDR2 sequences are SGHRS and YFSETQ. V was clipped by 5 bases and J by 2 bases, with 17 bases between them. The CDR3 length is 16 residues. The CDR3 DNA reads TGCGCCAGCAGTGTTGGGGGAGGGATCGGCAATCAGCCCCAGCATTTT. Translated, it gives CASSVGGGIGNQPQHF.